This TCR beta chain was captured in a study of T cell changes during pregnancy in multiple sclerosis. The germline CDR1 and CDR2 sequences are SGHNT and YYREEE (reference sequence). The J segment lost 3 bases and the V segment lost 4 bases, leaving 9 bases of the junction unmatched. CDR3 length: 16 amino acids. Libraries were prepared by immunoSEQ multiplex PCR; TCRdb keeps only in-frame clonotypes and omits some of them. In the table there are about 40,000 clones, about 90% of which are singletons. This rearrangement joins TRBV5-4 to TRBJ2-1, with 8 bases that match TRBD1. The receptor was derived from a female donor in good health, enrolled as a control in a pregnancy study. The sample in question was CD4+ T cells from peripheral blood mononuclear cells, obtained in the third trimester of pregnancy. The CDR3 region is CASSAKSGQDYNEQFF. In DNA, the CDR3 is TGTGCCAGCAGCGCGAAATCGGGACAGGACTACAATGAGCAGTTCTTC.